The rows below give T cell receptor beta chains drawn from one sample of a study of blood T cell repertoires in COVID-19. Only in-frame clones appear in the TCRdb table, and some are missing; sequencing was by immunoSEQ multiplex PCR. Of around 450,000 clones listed, roughly 85% are singletons. The sample consisted of PBMCs or T cells enriched from blood (not recorded which). Every receptor here comes from a woman aged 18-29 years with acute COVID-19. The CDR3 runs from the conserved cysteine through the conserved F or W. The D gene is left open where the match is weak. The size of a clone is reported for some rows only, either as once, few or many, or as a class for expanded clones.

>-|17|TRBV4-1|TRBJ1-6|-
TGCGCCAGCAGCCAAGTTCCCCGGGGGGTTTTTGATTCACCCCTCCACTTT
CASSQVPRGVFDSPLHF
>-|15|TRBV4-1|TRBJ2-2|TRBD1
TGCGCCAGCAGTCCCGGACAGGGTTATACCGGGGAGCTGTTTTTT
CASSPGQGYTGELFF
>-|15|TRBV3-1/TRBV3-2|TRBJ1-5|-
TGTGCCAGCAGCCTTCAGGTTGGGTTGGATCAGCCCCAGCATTTT
CASSLQVGLDQPQHF
>-|16|TRBV7-6|TRBJ2-5|TRBD2
TGTGCCAGCAGCCCCTCCCTAGCGGGGGCCGGGAAGACCCAGTACTTC
CASSPSLAGAGKTQYF
>-|15|TRBV10-3|TRBJ1-1|TRBD1
TGTGCCTCCGGACAAACACAGGGGCGGGAAACTGAAGCTTTCTTT
CASGQTQGRETEAFF
>-|17|TRBV19|TRBJ1-1|-
TGTGCCAGTAGTATAGATCAGGGAAGTACTGTAAGGACTGAAGCTTTCTTT
CASSIDQGSTVRTEAFF
>-|15|TRBV7-2|TRBJ1-3|-
TGTGCCAGCAGCCCCGACAGCTTCTCTGGAAACACCATATATTTT
CASSPDSFSGNTIYF
>-|13|TRBV7-2|TRBJ1-5|-
TGTGCCAGCAGCCCCTATCCGAATCAGCCCCAGCATTTT
CASSPYPNQPQHF
>few|16|TRBV28|TRBJ1-4|-
TGTGCCAGCAGTTTAGAGGCAGGGGCCCTTAATGAAAAACTGTTTTTT
CASSLEAGALNEKLFF
>-|14|TRBV10-3|TRBJ1-1|-
TGTGCCATAAGACGAGGGCCTTCGAACACTGAAGCTTTCTTT
CAIRRGPSNTEAFF
>once|15|TRBV19|TRBJ1-6|TRBD1
TGTGCCAGTAGTATATCGGGACAGCATAATTCACCCCTCCACTTT
CASSISGQHNSPLHF
>few|11|TRBV29-1|TRBJ1-1|-
TGCAGCGTAGGACCCGGGGCTGAAGCTTTCTTT
CSVGPGAEAFF
>once|16|TRBV18|TRBJ2-1|TRBD1
TGTGCCAGCTCACCGGGGACAGGGGGCTTTGGTGTTGAGCAGTTCTTC
CASSPGTGGFGVEQFF
>-|12|TRBV5-6|TRBJ2-3|-
TGTGCCAGCAGCTTATCAGAAGATACGCAGTATTTT
CASSLSEDTQYF
>-|17|TRBV7-3|TRBJ1-4|-
TGTGCCAGCAGCCCTTATCCCCGACAGGCAACTAATGAAAAACTGTTTTTT
CASSPYPRQATNEKLFF
>-|13|TRBV27|TRBJ1-2|TRBD1
TGTGCCAGCAGTTTGCAGGGGGCAGGTGGCTACACCTTC
CASSLQGAGGYTF
>few|14|TRBV2|TRBJ2-1|TRBD2
TGTGCCAGCAGTGAACGGCGGGGGATGTCTGAGCAGTTCTTC
CASSERRGMSEQFF
>-|13|TRBV5-4|TRBJ2-5|-
TGTGCCAGCAGCTTGGCCGACAGGGAGACCCAGTACTTC
CASSLADRETQYF
>-|13|TRBV6-6|TRBJ2-5|-
TGTGCCAGCAGTTACAGGGAGGACGAGACCCAGTACTTC
CASSYREDETQYF
>-|13|TRBV6-5|TRBJ1-2|-
TGTGCCAGCAGTTACTCGGGTCAGGGAGGCTACACCTTC
CASSYSGQGGYTF
>-|13|TRBV5-1|TRBJ1-4|-
TGCGCCAGCAGCTTAGGGGCCCCTGAAAAACTGTTTTTT
CASSLGAPEKLFF
>many|13|TRBV7-2|TRBJ1-2|-
TGTGCCAGCAGCTCTACAGGGCCGGGTGGCTACACCTTC
CASSSTGPGGYTF
>-|14|TRBV19|TRBJ1-1|TRBD1
TGTGCCACCAGACAGGGAACATCGGACACTGAAGCTTTCTTT
CATRQGTSDTEAFF
>-|15|TRBV7-9|TRBJ1-1|TRBD1
TGTGCCAGCAGCTTAATAGGGGACAGAAGTGATGAAGCTTTCTTT
CASSLIGDRSDEAFF
>-|15|TRBV9|TRBJ2-4|-
TGTGCCAGCAGCGTAGGAGGGCCCCTCGAAAACATTCAGTACTTC
CASSVGGPLENIQYF
>-|15|TRBV7-2|TRBJ2-7|TRBD1
TGTGCCAGCAGCTCTGGGACAGGCAGACCCTACGAGCAGTACTTC
CASSSGTGRPYEQYF
>-|15|TRBV30|TRBJ2-1|TRBD2
TGTGCCTGGACTTCGCTAGCGGGAGGGCCAAGTGAGCAGTTCTTC
CAWTSLAGGPSEQFF
>-|17|TRBV15|TRBJ2-3|-
TGTGCCACCAGCCCTGGCGATGGGGAGGAGGGCGAGGGTACGCAGTATTTT
CATSPGDGEEGEGTQYF
>-|14|TRBV4-1|TRBJ1-6|-
TGCGCCAGCAGCCAAGAAAAGGGCCGGAGGGCCCTCCACTTT
CASSQEKGRRALHF
>-|15|TRBV7-9|TRBJ2-7|TRBD1
TGTGCCAGCAGCTTAGCGGGACAGGGCCCCTACGAGCAGTACTTC
CASSLAGQGPYEQYF